This T cell receptor beta chain was documented in a study of OX40 agonist ivuxolimab in advanced cancers. The wider study: From roughly 20 to 85 years was the age range, with a mean of about 56 years, and approximately 84% were male. Study observations and caveats: There was clonal expansion of CD4+ and CD8+ blood T cells by week 6 at 0.1 to 3.0 mg/kg.

A remark on this clone: Antigen specificity is unknown.

Trimming left V 2 bases short and J 0 bases short, with 7 bases between. The V gene's germline CDR1 is SEHNR and CDR2 FQNEAQ (reference sequence). The CDR3 is made up of 15 amino acids. Produced via immunoSEQ multiplex PCR; TCRdb's table is partial and in-frame only. The sample lists around 79,000 clones, about nine tenths occurring once. People who had autoimmune disease history or systemic immunosuppression were excluded. This rearrangement joins TRBV7-9 to TRBJ2-2, with D perhaps matching TRBD1 (5 bases). The clonotype comes from an adult with an advanced solid tumor such as melanoma, head and neck, liver or kidney cancer. Sequences were derived from CD4+ or CD8+ T cells sorted from blood, sampled in a trial of the OX40 agonist ivuxolimab. The CDR3 nucleotides read TGTGCCAGCAGCTTAAGACAGCCGAACACCGGGGAGCTGTTTTTT. It is translated as CASSLRQPNTGELFF.